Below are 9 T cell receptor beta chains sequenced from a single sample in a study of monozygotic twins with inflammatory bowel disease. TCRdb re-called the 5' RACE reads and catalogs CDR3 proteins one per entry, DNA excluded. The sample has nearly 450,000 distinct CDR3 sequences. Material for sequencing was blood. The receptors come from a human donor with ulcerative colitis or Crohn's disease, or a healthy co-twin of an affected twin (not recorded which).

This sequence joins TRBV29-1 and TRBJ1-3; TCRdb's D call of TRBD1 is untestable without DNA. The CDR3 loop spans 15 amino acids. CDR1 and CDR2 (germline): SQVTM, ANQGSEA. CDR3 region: CSVEDRGGPGNTIYF.

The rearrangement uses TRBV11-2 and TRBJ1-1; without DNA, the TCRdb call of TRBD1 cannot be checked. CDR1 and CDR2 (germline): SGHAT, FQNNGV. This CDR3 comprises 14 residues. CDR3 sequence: CASSLGGDSTEAFF.

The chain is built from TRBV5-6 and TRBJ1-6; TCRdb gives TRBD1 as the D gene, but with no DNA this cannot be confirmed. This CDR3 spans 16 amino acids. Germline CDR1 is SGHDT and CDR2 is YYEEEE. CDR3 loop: CTSSQRTGTGNSPLHF.

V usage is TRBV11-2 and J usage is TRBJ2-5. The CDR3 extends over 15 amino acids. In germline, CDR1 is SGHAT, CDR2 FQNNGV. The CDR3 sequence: CASSSTAQVQETQYF.

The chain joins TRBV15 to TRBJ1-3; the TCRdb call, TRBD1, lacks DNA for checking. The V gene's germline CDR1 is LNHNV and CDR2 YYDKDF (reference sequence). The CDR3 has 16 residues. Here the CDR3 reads CATSSGTGGAGNTIYF.

The CDR3: CASSQVFAGQGTYGYTF. This chain links TRBV14 with TRBJ1-2; without DNA, the TCRdb call of TRBD1 cannot be checked. Germline V CDR1 and CDR2: SGHDN, FVKESK. CDR3 length equals 17 residues.

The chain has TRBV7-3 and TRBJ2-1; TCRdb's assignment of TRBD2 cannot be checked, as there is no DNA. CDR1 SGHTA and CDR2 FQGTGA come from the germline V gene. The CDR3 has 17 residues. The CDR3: CASSSHLAGGLDNEQFF.

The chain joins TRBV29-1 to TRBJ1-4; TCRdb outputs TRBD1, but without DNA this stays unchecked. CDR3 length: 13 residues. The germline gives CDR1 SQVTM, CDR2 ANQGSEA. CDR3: CSVAPGGVEKLFF.

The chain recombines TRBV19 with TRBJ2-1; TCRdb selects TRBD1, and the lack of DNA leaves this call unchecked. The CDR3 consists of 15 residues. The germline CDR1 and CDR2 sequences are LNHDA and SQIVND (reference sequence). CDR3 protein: CASSIEGQGAGEQFF.